This passage covers 8 T cell receptor beta chains from one sample sequenced in a study of graft-versus-host responses after intestinal transplantation. Assay: immunoSEQ multiplex PCR; the TCRdb copy retains only in-frame clones and omits some. The repertoire holds fewer than 85,000 clones, with over 75% as singletons. Their antigen targets remain unknown. The material sequenced was unstimulated CD4+ T cells sorted from spleen or lymph node cells, taken before transplant. The receptors stem from a human donor who was the organ donor for an intestinal transplant.

This chain links TRBV6-5 with TRBJ1-2, with 9 bases identical to TRBD1. CDR1 is MNHEY and CDR2 is SVGAGI in the germline V gene. Losses at the gene ends were 2 bases for V and 8 bases for J; bases not matched to a gene: 6. The CDR3 covers 14 residues. This CDR3 reads CASSYGGDRVGYTF. In DNA, the CDR3 is TGTGCCAGCAGTTACGGAGGGGACAGGGTCGGCTACACCTTC.

The chain recombines TRBV9 with TRBJ1-1; the D is unclear. Germline V gene lookup returns CDR1 SGDLS and CDR2 YYNGEE. This CDR3 is 15 amino acids long. V lost 0 bases, J lost 11 bases, and 20 bases lay in between. CDR3 residues: CASSVATGGSRRAFF. In nucleotides, the CDR3 is TGTGCCAGCAGCGTAGCTACCGGAGGATCCCGGAGGGCTTTCTTT.

This chain connects TRBV9 to TRBJ2-1; TRBD1 matches 11 bases. The CDR3 totals 15 residues. Germline CDR1 is SGDLS and CDR2 is YYNGEE. The V segment lost 4 bases and the J segment 6 bases; nucleotides outside the gene matches: 6. CDR3 sequence: CASSSGTGGGNEQFF. The DNA for the CDR3 is TGTGCCAGCAGCTCCGGGACAGGGGGAGGCAATGAGCAGTTCTTC.

This chain links TRBV2 with TRBJ1-2; 9 positions agree with TRBD1. CDR3 length equals 15 residues. Germline V lookup: CDR1 SNHLY, CDR2 FYNNEI. Trimming cost V 6 bases and J 6 bases; bases outside gene matches: 11. This CDR3 reads CASRPRIRTGDGYTF. In nucleotides, the CDR3 is TGTGCCAGCAGACCCCGTATCCGGACAGGGGATGGCTACACCTTC. Full variable domain (missing parts from reference TRBV2 and TRBJ1-2): EPEVTQTPSHQVTQMGQEVILRCVPISNHLYFYWYRQILGQKVEFLVSFYNNEISEKSEIFDDQFSVERPDGSNFTLKIRSTKLEDSAMYFCASRPRIRTGDGYTFGSGTRLTVV.

V gene TRBV5-1 combines with J gene TRBJ2-3, with 12 bases aligning to TRBD2. The length of the CDR3 is 15 residues. V dropped 4 bases and J dropped 6; count of bases not matched to a gene: 6. Looked up from germline, CDR1 is SGHRS and CDR2 is YFSETQ. CDR3: CASSPLAGGADTQYF. For the CDR3, the DNA is TGCGCCAGCAGCCCCCTAGCGGGGGGGGCTGATACGCAGTATTTT.

V is TRBV27 and J is TRBJ1-1, with no clear D. In germline, CDR1 is MNHEY, CDR2 SMNVEV (reference sequence). The germline V and J ends were trimmed by 6 bases and 2 bases, with 13 bases remaining between them. The CDR3 consists of 14 residues. The CDR3 sequence is CASRTLPSNTEAFF. CDR3 coding DNA: TGTGCCAGCAGGACACTGCCTTCAAACACTGAAGCTTTCTTT.

This chain joins TRBV2 and TRBJ1-2; perhaps TRBD1 as D (5 bases). Trimming cost V 5 bases and J 2 bases, with 9 bases left between them. Per the germline V gene, CDR1 is SNHLY and CDR2 is FYNNEI. This CDR3 region has 13 residues. DNA for the CDR3: TGTGCCAGCAGTTACGACAGCAACTATGGCTACACCTTC. This gives the protein CASSYDSNYGYTF.

The chain recombines TRBV7-8 with TRBJ2-7, with D possibly TRBD1 on 5 matching bases. Germline values: CDR1 SGHVS, CDR2 FQNEAQ. This CDR3 comprises 15 residues. Trimming stripped 1 base from V and 5 bases from J, with 15 bases between. As DNA, the CDR3 is TGTGCCAGCAGCTTAGGTCGGTCAGGGTCAAACGAGCAGTACGTC. Translated: CASSLGRSGSNEQYV.